These 6 T cell receptor beta chains were all obtained from the same sample, sequenced in a study of blood T cells in healthy people across ages (dated by TCRdb to 2015 to 2017). The library was obtained by 5' RACE. For sequencing, an Illumina HiSeq 2500 was employed. A second PCR of about 6 to 12 cycles was run with a J-beta primer mix and a sample-barcoded 5' primer. TCRdb reworked the public reads: Q25 trimming with fastp, MiXCR clone assembly, productive beta chains retained. Each CDR3 protein appears once, grouped with its most common genes and DNA. This sample is represented by about 750,000 distinct CDR3 sequences; 50% to 65% of them were singletons. In total, the top ten clones hold about 42% of the sample. The sequenced material came from blood. Receptors originate from an older man in good health.

DNA of the CDR3: TGTGCCAGCACCGGACCGGACGGCTACACCTTC. Amino acids: CASTGPDGYTF. The chain carries TRBV6-6 and TRBJ1-2, with unresolved D. Trimming left V 7 bases short and J 8 bases short, with 11 bases between. Germline V gene data show CDR1 as MNHNY and CDR2 as SVGAGI (reference sequence). The CDR3 is 11 residues long.

Details on this clonotype: A much larger clone lies one base from this, so it may be a read error. This rearrangement joins TRBV12-3 or TRBV12-4 to TRBJ2-7; perhaps TRBD2 as D (6 bases). The CDR3 length is 15 residues. The CDR3 DNA reads TGTGCCAGCGGTTTTCAGGGACTGGGGTTGCGCGAGCAGTACTTC. The encoded protein is CASGFQGLGLREQYF.

The CDR3 loop reads CASSLISGSSYNEQYF. DNA for the CDR3: TGCGCCAGCAGCTTGATTAGCGGGAGCTCCTACAATGAGCAGTACTTC. This chain joins TRBV5-1 and TRBJ2-4; 9 bases agree with TRBD2. With 1 base clipped from V and 13 bases from J, the junction kept 15 bases outside the gene matches. The germline CDR1 and CDR2 sequences are SGHRS and YFSETQ. There are 16 residues in the CDR3.

The genes are TRBV3-1 and TRBJ2-4, with D uncertain. The J call is in doubt because the DNA end fits TRBJ2-7 better. Germline assignment: CDR1 LGHDT and CDR2 YNNKEL (reference sequence). The CDR3 consists of 13 residues. The CDR3 coding sequence is TGTGCCAGCAGCCAGAGGCCCCCGTACGAGCAGTACTTC. Amino acid sequence: CASSQRPPYEQYF.

The rearrangement links TRBV11-3 to TRBJ2-5, with 10 bases identical to TRBD1. Trimming cost V 5 bases and J 5 bases; bases outside gene matches: 17. Germline V gives CDR1 SGHNT, CDR2 YENEEA. The CDR3 covers 18 residues. Here the CDR3 DNA reads TGTGCCAGCAGCCGTACGACCGGGACAGGGGCGCGGGGTGAGACCCAGTACTTC. It specifies CASSRTTGTGARGETQYF.

This clonotype was observed a handful of times. The chain joins TRBV12-3 or TRBV12-4 to TRBJ2-5; 9 bases map to TRBD2. The CDR3 sequence is 16 residues long. V shed 3 bases and J 2 bases; nucleotides not matched to a gene: 7. CDR3 nucleotides: TGTGCCAGCAGTTTCTGGGGACTAGCTCTTCAAGAGACCCAGTACTTC. It is translated as CASSFWGLALQETQYF.